This is a list of T cell receptor beta chains from one sample in a study of cytomegalovirus exposure and HLA in healthy donors. Clones were read by immunoSEQ multiplex PCR, and TCRdb kept only the in-frame ones, dropping some. The table shows 150,000 to 200,000 clones, with nearly 80% occurring only once. The material sequenced was PBMCs. Receptor source: a woman in her forties or fifties in good health and CMV-seropositive. CDR3s include the opening cysteine and the closing phenylalanine or tryptophan. The order of the fields is CDR3 DNA, CDR3 protein, D gene, V gene, J gene, clone size. The D gene is left open where the match is weak. Clone size appears in some rows only: once, few, many, or a class for an expanded clone.

DNA: TGTGCCAGCTCACCCGGACAGACACAGAACACTGAAGCTTTCTTT
CDR3: CASSPGQTQNTEAFF
D: .
V: TRBV18
J: TRBJ1-1
size: .

DNA: TGCGCCAGCAGCCCCGCCCCGGGACAGGCATCCTCCTACGAGCAGTACTTC
CDR3: CASSPAPGQASSYEQYF
D: TRBD1
V: TRBV5-1
J: TRBJ2-7
size: .

DNA: TGCGCCAGCAGCCGGGAGGGGTACGAGCAGTACTTC
CDR3: CASSREGYEQYF
D: TRBD2
V: TRBV5-1
J: TRBJ2-7
size: .

DNA: TGTGCCACTATAGCGGGAGCTCTCTCAGCAGGGCAGTTCTTC
CDR3: CATIAGALSAGQFF
D: TRBD2
V: TRBV2
J: TRBJ2-1
size: .

DNA: TGTGCCAGCAGTTATCTTAGCCAGGGGCACACTGAAGCTTTCTTT
CDR3: CASSYLSQGHTEAFF
D: .
V: TRBV6-5
J: TRBJ1-1
size: .

DNA: TGTGCCAGCAGTCTGAAGGGGGCCTATAATTCACCCCTCCACTTT
CDR3: CASSLKGAYNSPLHF
D: .
V: TRBV7-2
J: TRBJ1-6
size: .

DNA: TGTGCCAGCAAGGACAGGGGGGGCAATCAGCCCCAGCATTTT
CDR3: CASKDRGGNQPQHF
D: TRBD1
V: TRBV19
J: TRBJ1-5
size: .

DNA: TGTGCCAGCAGTACAGGGAATCAGCCCCAGCATTTT
CDR3: CASSTGNQPQHF
D: .
V: TRBV6-1
J: TRBJ1-5
size: .

DNA: TGCGCCAGCAGCCAAGATATCTCCCCCCTGGGACTTCTCTACGAGCAGTGCTTC
CDR3: CASSQDISPLGLLYEQCF
D: .
V: TRBV4-1
J: TRBJ2-7
size: .

DNA: TGTGCCAGCTCACCTACAGACGGGAGCTCTGGAAACACCATATATTTT
CDR3: CASSPTDGSSGNTIYF
D: .
V: TRBV18
J: TRBJ1-3
size: few

DNA: TGTGCCATCAGCCCCATGGGGGGTAACCAGCCCCAGCATTTT
CDR3: CAISPMGGNQPQHF
D: .
V: TRBV10-3
J: TRBJ1-5
size: .

DNA: TGTGCCAGCAGCTCGGGACTACATGACGATGAGCAGTTCTTC
CDR3: CASSSGLHDDEQFF
D: TRBD2
V: TRBV5-4
J: TRBJ2-1
size: .

DNA: TGTGCCAGCAGCTCGGGACAGACCCTCTACGAGCAGTACTTC
CDR3: CASSSGQTLYEQYF
D: TRBD1
V: TRBV5-4
J: TRBJ2-7
size: once

DNA: TGCGCCAGCAGCCAACGGGGGGAGGGGATCAATGAAAAACTGTTTTTT
CDR3: CASSQRGEGINEKLFF
D: .
V: TRBV4-1
J: TRBJ1-4
size: .

DNA: TGTGCCAGCTCACTCTTAGCGGGAGACGAGCAGTACTTC
CDR3: CASSLLAGDEQYF
D: TRBD2
V: TRBV18
J: TRBJ2-7
size: .

DNA: TGTGCCAGCAGTTACACCCCGGGACAGGAGTACTTC
CDR3: CASSYTPGQEYF
D: TRBD1
V: TRBV2
J: TRBJ2-5
size: .

DNA: TGTGCCAGCAGCCAGGGCACTAGCGGGCCCATTTTGTATACGCAGTATTTT
CDR3: CASSQGTSGPILYTQYF
D: TRBD2
V: TRBV7-6
J: TRBJ2-3
size: .

DNA: TGTGCCAGCAGTGAAACGGGTCCCCGGGATACGCAGTATTTT
CDR3: CASSETGPRDTQYF
D: .
V: TRBV6-1
J: TRBJ2-3
size: .

DNA: TGTGCCAGCAGTTTTGGACAGGGGATTTTACAGCCCCAGCATTTT
CDR3: CASSFGQGILQPQHF
D: TRBD1
V: TRBV28
J: TRBJ1-5
size: few

DNA: TGTGCCAGCAGCCCTACTAGCTCCTACGAGCAGTACTTC
CDR3: CASSPTSSYEQYF
D: .
V: TRBV5-4
J: TRBJ2-7
size: .

DNA: TGCGCCAGCAGCTTGTCAGGTGACTATGGCTACACCTTC
CDR3: CASSLSGDYGYTF
D: .
V: TRBV5-1
J: TRBJ1-2
size: .

DNA: TGCGCCAGCAGCCAAGACATATTCCCCGGGACTAGCAAAGAGACCCAGTACTTC
CDR3: CASSQDIFPGTSKETQYF
D: TRBD2
V: TRBV4-1
J: TRBJ2-5
size: .

DNA: TGTGCCAGCAGCTACCGACAAGACACTGAAGCTTTCTTT
CDR3: CASSYRQDTEAFF
D: .
V: TRBV7-9
J: TRBJ1-1
size: once

DNA: TGTGCCAGCAGCTTAACGACAGGGAGGTCCTATAATTCACCCCTCCACTTT
CDR3: CASSLTTGRSYNSPLHF
D: TRBD1
V: TRBV7-9
J: TRBJ1-6
size: .

DNA: TGTGCCAGCAGTTACGGGTACGGTGCGGCAGATACGCAGTATTTT
CDR3: CASSYGYGAADTQYF
D: .
V: TRBV6-5
J: TRBJ2-3
size: .

DNA: TGTGCCAGCAGTTTATCACGGGACATTGGCCACTCTGGGGCCAACGTCCTGACTTTC
CDR3: CASSLSRDIGHSGANVLTF
D: .
V: TRBV27
J: TRBJ2-6
size: once

DNA: TGTGCCAGTAGGATCCGGGACAGCAACTCCTACGAGCAGTACTTC
CDR3: CASRIRDSNSYEQYF
D: TRBD1
V: TRBV19
J: TRBJ2-7
size: .

DNA: TGTGCCAGCTCACTGGGACTAGCGGGACAAAATGAGCAGTTCTTC
CDR3: CASSLGLAGQNEQFF
D: TRBD2
V: TRBV18
J: TRBJ2-1
size: .

DNA: TGTGCCAGCAGTTTGGTGGACAGCTCCTACGAGCAGTACTTC
CDR3: CASSLVDSSYEQYF
D: .
V: TRBV27
J: TRBJ2-7
size: once

DNA: TGTGCCAGCAGTGAAGCGTATAGGGGCGTCTATGGCTACACCTTC
CDR3: CASSEAYRGVYGYTF
D: .
V: TRBV6-1
J: TRBJ1-2
size: .

DNA: TGTGCCAGCAGCGTAGTGTCTGGGTCAGGGGAGCAGTACTTC
CDR3: CASSVVSGSGEQYF
D: .
V: TRBV9
J: TRBJ2-7
size: .

DNA: TGTGCCAGTAGTATAGACCTAGCCAAAAACATTCAGTACTTC
CDR3: CASSIDLAKNIQYF
D: .
V: TRBV19
J: TRBJ2-4
size: .